Included here is one T cell receptor (beta chain) sequence, with context. Its matching antigen is unknown. Additional DNA sequences in this sample encode the identical CDR3. The source of the sample is a study of T cell responses to AZD1222 COVID-19 vaccine. The study's findings and limits: Dominant at 160-218 and 743-854, vaccine-associated CD4 TCRs also spanned spike. Donors skewed white British and female; clonal diversity was possibly underestimated. Recipients of AZD1222 seropositive at baseline numbered only 6 or 7.

V was clipped by 1 base and J by 3 bases, with 6 bases between them. Germline loops: CDR1 LGHDT, CDR2 YNNKEL (reference sequence). This CDR3 comprises 13 residues. Measured with immunoSEQ multiplex PCR; TCRdb has only the in-frame clones, and not every one. The table includes about 150,000 clones, more than 80% detected once. The origin of this receptor is an adult in good health. Sequencing was performed on peripheral blood, taken on day 0 of AZD1222 vaccination. This rearrangement joins TRBV3-1 (or the pseudogene TRBV3-2) to TRBJ1-2; D is uncertain. CDR3 amino acids: CASSQGQDYGYTF. CDR3 coding DNA: TGTGCCAGCAGCCAAGGGCAGGACTATGGCTACACCTTC.